This T cell receptor (beta chain) was found in a study of early T cells in non-severe SARS-CoV-2 infection. V shed 1 base and J shed 0 bases, with 10 bases lying between them. Germline loops: CDR1 SGHVS, CDR2 FQNEAQ. The CDR3 runs 16 residues. TCRdb ran MiXCR on the 5' RACE reads and lists one entry per CDR3 protein. The profile shows tens of thousands of distinct CDR3 sequences, around 13% of them singletons. This chain links TRBV7-8 with TRBJ1-5; tentative D call: TRBD1 (5 bases). The TCR was taken from an adult who was a healthcare worker with PCR-confirmed SARS-CoV-2 infection or an uninfected control (not recorded which). The source material was whole blood. CDR3 DNA: TGTGCCAGCAGCTTAGATTGGGGCTCTAGCAATCAGCCCCAGCATTTT. It encodes CASSLDWGSSNQPQHF. Full variable domain (missing parts from reference TRBV7-8 and TRBJ1-5): GAGVSQSPRYKVAKRGQDVALRCDPISGHVSLFWYQQALGQGPEFLTYFQNEAQLDKSGLPSDRFFAERPEGSVSTLKIQRTQQEDSAVYLCASSLDWGSSNQPQHFGDGTRLSIL.